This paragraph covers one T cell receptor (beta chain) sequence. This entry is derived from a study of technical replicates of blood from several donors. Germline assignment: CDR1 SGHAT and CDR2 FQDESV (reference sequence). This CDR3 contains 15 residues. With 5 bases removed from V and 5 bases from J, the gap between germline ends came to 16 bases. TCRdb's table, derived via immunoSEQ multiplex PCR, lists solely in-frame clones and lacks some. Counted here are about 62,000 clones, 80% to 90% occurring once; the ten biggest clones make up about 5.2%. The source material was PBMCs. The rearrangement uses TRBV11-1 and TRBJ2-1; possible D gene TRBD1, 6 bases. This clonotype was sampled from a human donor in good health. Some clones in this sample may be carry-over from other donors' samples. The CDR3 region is CASSPAGTRDNEQFF. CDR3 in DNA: TGTGCCAGCAGCCCTGCCGGGACACGGGACAATGAGCAGTTCTTC.